The 5 T cell receptor beta chains listed next were all sequenced from one sample in a study of blood T cell repertoires in COVID-19. Measured with immunoSEQ multiplex PCR; TCRdb has only the in-frame clones, and not every one. Among roughly 280,000 clones listed, roughly nine tenths were seen once. Sample: peripheral blood. The receptors were sampled from a woman in her forties or fifties who had recovered from COVID-19.

The V and J genes are TRBV28 and TRBJ1-4; D is undetermined. The CDR3 has 11 amino acids. Germline loops: CDR1 MDHEN, CDR2 SYDVKM. With 3 bases removed from V and 7 bases from J, the gap between germline ends came to 3 bases. CDR3 region: CASSFLEKLFF. CDR3 bases: TGTGCCAGCAGTTTTCTTGAAAAACTGTTTTTT.

The chain carries TRBV5-1 and TRBJ2-7, with 9 bases matching TRBD1. This CDR3 has 12 residues. V gave up 9 bases and J gave up 5 bases; unmatched junction bases: 6. Germline V gives CDR1 SGHRS, CDR2 YFSETQ. The CDR3 DNA reads as TGCGCCACCAGGGACAGGGAGAACGAGCAGTACTTC. Its protein product is CATRDRENEQYF.

A note on this clone: At the DNA level, this CDR3 is encoded by other sequences in the same sample as well. This chain's CDR3 is CASSVGQGYGYTF. CDR3 bases: TGTGCCAGCAGCGTAGGACAGGGGTATGGCTACACCTTC. V gene TRBV9 combines with J gene TRBJ1-2; TRBD1 matches 8 bases. The germline V gene encodes CDR1 SGDLS and CDR2 YYNGEE. The CDR3 is made up of 13 amino acids. V lost 0 bases, J lost 5 bases, and 0 bases stayed unmatched.

V is TRBV24-1 and J is TRBJ2-3, with TRBD2 matching 7 bases. Germline values: CDR1 KGHDR, CDR2 SFDVKD. The ends lost 3 bases at V and 5 bases at J; junction bases unmatched: 10. The CDR3 loop spans 16 amino acids. The chain's CDR3 is CATSDPSAGTKDTQYF. The CDR3 nucleotides are TGTGCCACCAGTGATCCGTCAGCGGGGACCAAAGATACGCAGTATTTT.

The chain recombines TRBV5-5 with TRBJ2-2, with D perhaps TRBD2 (6 bases). Germline CDR1 reads SGHKS; CDR2 reads YYEKEE (reference sequence). V lost 2 bases and J 7 bases, leaving 15 bases between the germline ends. This CDR3 has 15 amino acids. CDR3 nucleotides: TGTGCCAGCAGCTTAATTCACGGGAGCCACGGGGAGCTGTTTTTT. Amino acids: CASSLIHGSHGELFF.